These 18 T cell receptor beta chains originate from one sample sequenced in a study of Tregs in tolerant kidney transplant recipients. Related graft donors supplied nonmyeloablative bone marrow transplants, and mixed chimerism was transient. Repertoires were generated with immunoSEQ multiplex PCR, while TCRdb's copy carries only in-frame clones and drops some. The table lists around 50,000 clones, 91% of them singletons. The sequenced sample was CD8+ T cells from blood (PBMCs), obtained 24 months after the transplant. Every receptor here comes from a human patient who received a combined kidney and bone marrow transplant. Some of these T cells may belong to the graft donor.

The V and J genes are TRBV19 and TRBJ1-1, with D possibly TRBD1 on 6 matching bases. Trimming pared 4 bases from V and 6 bases from J, leaving 15 bases between. This CDR3 is 14 amino acids long. The germline gives CDR1 LNHDA, CDR2 SQIVND (reference sequence). CDR3 coding DNA: TGTGCCAGTAGTACGTGGGGCAGGGGCGCTGAAGCTTTCTTT. Its translation: CASSTWGRGAEAFF.

The J gene is TRBJ2-7, the V gene TRBV9; no reliable D call. V shed 3 bases and J shed 7 bases, with 11 bases lying between them. The CDR3 extends over 12 amino acids. CDR1 SGDLS and CDR2 YYNGEE come from the germline V gene. The CDR3 is CASSENFGEQYF. Here the CDR3 DNA reads TGTGCCAGCAGCGAGAATTTCGGGGAGCAGTACTTC. Variable domain in full (rest from reference TRBV9 and TRBJ2-7): DSGVTQTPKHLITATGQRVTLRCSPRSGDLSVYWYQQSLDQGLQFLIQYYNGEERAKGNILERFSAQQFPDLHSELNLSSLELGDSALYFCASSENFGEQYFGPGTRLTVT.

The rearrangement joins TRBV7-2 to TRBJ2-5, with TRBD2 matching 15 bases. The better agreement between TRBJ2-7 and the DNA end casts doubt on the J call. Germline V gene sequence: CDR1 SGHTA, CDR2 FQGNSA. The CDR3 spans 16 residues. The CDR3 is CASSLGLAGGPYEQYF. The DNA for the CDR3 is TGTGCCAGCAGCCTCGGACTAGCGGGAGGGCCCTACGAGCAGTACTTC.

The CDR3 is CASGGTGTHNEQFF. CDR3 nucleotide sequence: TGTGCCAGCGGGGGGACAGGGACTCACAATGAGCAGTTCTTC. This chain joins TRBV28 and TRBJ2-1, with 9 bases that match TRBD1. V shed 8 bases and J 5 bases; nucleotides not matched to a gene: 7. This CDR3 spans 14 amino acids. From germline, CDR1 is MDHEN and CDR2 SYDVKM. The complete variable domain, with remaining parts taken from reference TRBV28 and TRBJ2-1, reads DVKVTQSSRYLVKRTGEKVFLECVQDMDHENMFWYRQDPGLGLRLIYFSYDVKMKEKGDIPEGYSVSREKKERFSLILESASTNQTSMYLCASGGTGTHNEQFFGPGTRLTVL.

The CDR3 coding sequence is TGTGCCTGGAGTGTAGGGGTTATAACACCCTTGTACGAGCAGTACTTC. Its translation is CAWSVGVITPLYEQYF. The chain joins TRBV30 to TRBJ2-7, with D possibly matching TRBD1 (5 bases). Germline-derived CDR1 and CDR2 are GTSNPN and SVGIG (reference sequence). This CDR3 contains 16 residues. Trimming removed 0 bases at V and 4 bases at J, with 19 bases between.

V and J are TRBV7-8 and TRBJ2-1; D not certain. The V end lost 5 bases, the J end lost 1 base, and 18 bases lay between the germline ends. The CDR3 is made up of 17 amino acids. Germline lookup yields CDR1 SGHVS and CDR2 FQNEAQ. The chain's CDR3 is CASSLGDGFRSYNEQFF. The CDR3 region has the DNA TGTGCCAGCAGCCTCGGAGACGGATTCAGATCCTACAATGAGCAGTTCTTC.

The V and J genes are TRBV7-3 and TRBJ2-3; 8 nucleotides line up with TRBD2. The CDR3 runs to 16 residues. Germline loops: CDR1 SGHTA, CDR2 FQGTGA. After removal of 2 bases from V and 4 bases from J, the junction contained 8 bases not matched to a gene. CDR3 DNA: TGTGCCAGCAGCTTAGACGTTAGCGGGAATTCAGATACGCAGTATTTT. It codes for CASSLDVSGNSDTQYF.

The rearrangement links TRBV6-5 to TRBJ2-7; the D is unclear. The CDR3 length is 14 residues. Trimming cost V 0 bases and J 1 base, with 7 bases left between them. Germline V gene sequence: CDR1 MNHEY, CDR2 SVGAGI. CDR3 sequence reads: CASSYSSSSYEQYF. In DNA form, the CDR3 reads TGTGCCAGCAGTTACTCGAGTAGTTCCTACGAGCAGTACTTC.

This sequence joins TRBV7-6 and TRBJ1-1, with D unresolved. V lost 6 bases to trimming and J lost 4 bases, with 12 bases between them. Germline V CDR1 and CDR2: SGHVS, FNYEAQ. The CDR3 totals 13 residues. The CDR3 region is CASSLNGGTEAFF. CDR3 sequence (DNA): TGTGCCAGCAGTCTGAACGGAGGCACTGAAGCTTTCTTT.

The chain combines TRBV7-6 with TRBJ1-1, with D unclear. V was shortened by 1 base and J by 4 bases, with 7 bases between the two germline ends. Germline loops: CDR1 SGHVS, CDR2 FNYEAQ. This CDR3 comprises 13 residues. The DNA for the CDR3 is TGTGCCAGCAGCTTAGGAGGGATCACTGAAGCTTTCTTT. Its protein product is CASSLGGITEAFF.

The gene calls are TRBV7-9 and TRBJ2-4, with 7 bases matching TRBD2. V was pared by 2 bases and J by 8 bases, with 12 bases of the junction left unmatched. The CDR3 length is 16 residues. From germline, CDR1 is SEHNR and CDR2 FQNEAQ (reference sequence). CDR3 in DNA: TGTGCCAGCAGCTTAAGCGGGACTAAAGTTGGATACATTCAGTACTTC. Translating it yields CASSLSGTKVGYIQYF.

The V and J genes are TRBV21-1 and TRBJ1-4. TRBV21-1 is marked as a pseudogene. The CDR3 covers 17 residues. CDR3 nucleotide sequence: TGTGCCAGCAGCAAAGAGGGCGGGGAAGCAACTAATGAAAAACTGTTTTTT. This sequence encodes CASSKEGGEATNEKLFF.

Only a few counts were recorded for this clone. The chain recombines TRBV6-1 with TRBJ2-1; 9 bases match TRBD2. The CDR3 spans 15 residues. V gave up 8 bases and J gave up 8 bases; unmatched junction bases: 13. Germline lookup yields CDR1 MNHNS and CDR2 SASEGT. In DNA form, the CDR3 reads TGTGCCAGCCACCCGCCGGCGGGAGGGAACGATGAGCAGTTCTTC. It translates to CASHPPAGGNDEQFF.

The chain links TRBV7-9 to TRBJ2-5; 8 bases are shared with TRBD1. This CDR3 comprises 16 residues. The germline V gene has CDR1 SEHNR and CDR2 FQNEAQ (reference sequence). The trim removed 2 bases at V and 3 bases at J, leaving 8 bases unmatched. The CDR3 here is CASSLIAGGPKETQYF. CDR3 nucleotides: TGTGCCAGCAGCTTAATTGCAGGGGGCCCAAAAGAGACCCAGTACTTC.

This chain links TRBV9 with TRBJ1-1; D is possibly TRBD1 (6 bases). This CDR3 has 22 residues. Trimming cost V 0 bases and J 3 bases, with 33 bases left between them. The germline V gene has CDR1 SGDLS and CDR2 YYNGEE. CDR3 loop: CASSVGHLGRGGVGFWDTEAFF. The CDR3 region has the DNA TGTGCCAGCAGCGTAGGCCACTTAGGCAGGGGAGGGGTTGGGTTCTGGGACACTGAAGCTTTCTTT.

CDR3 bases: TGCGCCAGCACCAGGGGCCCCCGGACAGATACGCAGTATTTT. Translating gives CASTRGPRTDTQYF. This chain joins TRBV5-1 and TRBJ2-3, with D maybe TRBD1 (6 bases). This CDR3 is 14 amino acids long. Germline assignment: CDR1 SGHRS and CDR2 YFSETQ. Trimming cost V 6 bases and J 3 bases, with 14 bases left between them.

This clone appeared a few times. The CDR3 DNA sequence: TGTGCCAGCATCCCCATTGAGCAGTTCTTC. It encodes CASIPIEQFF. The V gene is TRBV21-1, the J gene TRBJ2-1; TRBD1 is taken as the D call from the table, unchecked against the DNA. TRBV21-1 is annotated as a pseudogene. The CDR3 extends over 10 amino acids.

The gene calls are TRBV7-2 and TRBJ2-3; tentatively, D is TRBD2 (5 bases). The CDR3 length is 17 residues. V lost 0 bases to trimming and J lost 6 bases, with 19 bases between them. Germline-derived CDR1 and CDR2 are SGHTA and FQGNSA. The CDR3 sequence is CASSLAPSGDRWDTQYF. As DNA, the CDR3 is TGTGCCAGCAGCTTAGCGCCCAGCGGAGACCGGTGGGATACGCAGTATTTT.